The sequence of this T cell receptor beta chain was determined in a study of blood T cells in healthy people across ages. Study observations and caveats: When set beside aged donors, long-lived donors presented more naive CD4+ cells and higher diversity. Roughly linearly, TCR beta diversity per million T cells fell as age increased. In these data, TCR beta diversity tracked strongly with naive T cell percentage.

Each sample yielded at least 6 micrograms of PBMC total RNA. This clonotype came up once. Its antigen is unidentified. A read error may produce the germline difference seen at one junction end. The CDR3 runs 15 residues. Germline-derived CDR1 and CDR2 are SEHNR and FQNEAQ (reference sequence). The use of a sample-barcoded 5' primer and a J-beta primer mix characterized a second PCR of about 7 to 12 cycles. One entry per CDR3 protein, called by TCRdb with MiXCR from the 5' RACE reads. The table records over 1,500,000 distinct CDR3 sequences, around half of them present only once. This sequence originates from a woman aged 40-49 years in good health. The sample consisted of blood. This chain uses TRBV7-9 with TRBJ2-3; D may be TRBD2 (6 bases). The CDR3 nucleotides read TGTGCCAGCAGCATAGCTACGGGGGGCACAGATACGCAGTATTTT. Amino acids: CASSIATGGTDTQYF.